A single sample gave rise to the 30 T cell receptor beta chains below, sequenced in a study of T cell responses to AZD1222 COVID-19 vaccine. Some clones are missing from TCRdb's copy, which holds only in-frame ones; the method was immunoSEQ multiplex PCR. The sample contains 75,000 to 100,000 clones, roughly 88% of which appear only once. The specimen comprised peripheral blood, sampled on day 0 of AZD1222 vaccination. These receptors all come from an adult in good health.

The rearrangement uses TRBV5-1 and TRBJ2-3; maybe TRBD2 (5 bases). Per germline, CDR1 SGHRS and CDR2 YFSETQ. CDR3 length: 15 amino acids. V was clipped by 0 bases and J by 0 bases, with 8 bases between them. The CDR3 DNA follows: TGCGCCAGCAGCTTGGGAGGGTCTAGCACAGATACGCAGTATTTT. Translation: CASSLGGSSTDTQYF.

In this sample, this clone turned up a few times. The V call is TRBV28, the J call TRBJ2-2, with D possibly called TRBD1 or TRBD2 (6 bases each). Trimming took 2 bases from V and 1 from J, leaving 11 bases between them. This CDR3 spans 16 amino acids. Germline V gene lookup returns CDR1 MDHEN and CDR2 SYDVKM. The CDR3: CASSLQGRENTGELFF. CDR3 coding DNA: TGTGCCAGCAGTTTACAGGGGCGGGAGAACACCGGGGAGCTGTTTTTT.

The CDR3 sequence: CASDSPGQGVDGELFF. DNA for the CDR3: TGTGCCAGCGATTCGCCGGGACAGGGCGTCGACGGGGAGCTGTTTTTT. The V call is TRBV28, the J call TRBJ2-2; 9 nucleotides align to TRBD1. V lost 8 bases and J lost 7; bases outside the gene matches: 14. CDR1 MDHEN and CDR2 SYDVKM come from the germline V gene. The CDR3 has 16 residues.

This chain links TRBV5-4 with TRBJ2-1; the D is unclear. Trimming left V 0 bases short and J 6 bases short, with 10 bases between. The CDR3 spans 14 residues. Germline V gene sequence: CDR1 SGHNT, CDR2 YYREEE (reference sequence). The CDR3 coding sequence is TGTGCCAGCAGCTTGGTGCCAGGACCCAATGAGCAGTTCTTC. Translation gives CASSLVPGPNEQFF.

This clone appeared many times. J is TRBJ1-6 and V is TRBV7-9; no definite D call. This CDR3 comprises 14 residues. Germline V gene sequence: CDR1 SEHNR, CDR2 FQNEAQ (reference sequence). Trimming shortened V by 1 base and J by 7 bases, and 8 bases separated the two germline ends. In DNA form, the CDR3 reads TGTGCCAGCAGCTTAGGCAGCACGAATTCACCCCTCCACTTT. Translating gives CASSLGSTNSPLHF.

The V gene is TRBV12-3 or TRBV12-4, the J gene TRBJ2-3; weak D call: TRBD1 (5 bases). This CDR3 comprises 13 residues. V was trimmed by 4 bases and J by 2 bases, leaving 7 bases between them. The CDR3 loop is CASSSTVTDTQYF. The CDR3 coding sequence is TGTGCCAGCAGTTCGACAGTCACAGATACGCAGTATTTT.

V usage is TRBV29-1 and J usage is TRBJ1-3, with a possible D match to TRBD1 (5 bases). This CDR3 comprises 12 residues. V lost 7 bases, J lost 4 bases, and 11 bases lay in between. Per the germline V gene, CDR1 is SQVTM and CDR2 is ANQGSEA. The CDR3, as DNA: TGCAGCGGCGGGACGGCGGGAAACACCATATATTTT. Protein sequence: CSGGTAGNTIYF.

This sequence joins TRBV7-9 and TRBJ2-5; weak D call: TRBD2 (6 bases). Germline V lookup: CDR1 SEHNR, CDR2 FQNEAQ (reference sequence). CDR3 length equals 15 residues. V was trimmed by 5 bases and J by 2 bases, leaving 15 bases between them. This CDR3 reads CASSLVRGTQETQYF. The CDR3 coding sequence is TGTGCCAGCAGCCTCGTACGCGGGACTCAAGAGACCCAGTACTTC.

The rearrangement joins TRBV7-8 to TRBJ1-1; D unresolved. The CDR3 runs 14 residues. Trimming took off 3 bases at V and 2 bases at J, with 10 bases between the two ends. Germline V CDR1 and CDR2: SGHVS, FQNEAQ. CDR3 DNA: TGTGCCAGCAGCTTTGGACGGGCAAACACTGAAGCTTTCTTT. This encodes CASSFGRANTEAFF.

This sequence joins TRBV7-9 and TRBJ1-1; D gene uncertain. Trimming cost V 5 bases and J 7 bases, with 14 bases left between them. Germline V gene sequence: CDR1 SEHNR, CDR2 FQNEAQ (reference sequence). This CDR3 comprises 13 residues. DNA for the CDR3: TGTGCCAGCAGCCCCGACATAACGGGTGAAGCTTTCTTT. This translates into CASSPDITGEAFF.

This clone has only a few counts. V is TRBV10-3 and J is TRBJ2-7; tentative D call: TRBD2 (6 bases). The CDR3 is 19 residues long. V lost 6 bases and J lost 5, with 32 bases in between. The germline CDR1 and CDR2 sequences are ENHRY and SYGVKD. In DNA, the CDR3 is TGTGCCATCAGGGGGGAAGGGGTAGGGGACTCCACTAAGTGGAACGAGCAGTACTTC. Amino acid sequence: CAIRGEGVGDSTKWNEQYF.

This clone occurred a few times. CDR3 nucleotides: TGTGCCAGCAGCTCCGGGACCCGGACCGGGGAGCTGTTTTTT. This translates into CASSSGTRTGELFF. The V and J genes are TRBV9 and TRBJ2-2; tentatively, D is TRBD1 or TRBD2 (5 bases each). The V end was cut by 4 bases, the J end by 5 bases, with 12 bases between. CDR1 is SGDLS and CDR2 is YYNGEE in the germline V gene. This CDR3 region has 14 residues.

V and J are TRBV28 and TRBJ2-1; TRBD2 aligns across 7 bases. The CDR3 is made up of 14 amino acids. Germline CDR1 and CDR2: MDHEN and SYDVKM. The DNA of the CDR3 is TGTGCTGCCACTGGGCTAGCGGAACACAATGAGCAGTTCTTC. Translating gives CAATGLAEHNEQFF.

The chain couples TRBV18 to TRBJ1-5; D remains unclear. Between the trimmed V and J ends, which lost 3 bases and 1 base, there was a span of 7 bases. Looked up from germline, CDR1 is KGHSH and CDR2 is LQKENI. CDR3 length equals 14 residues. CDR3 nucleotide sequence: TGTGCCAGCTCACCGAGGCAGAGCAATCAGCCCCAGCATTTT. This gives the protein CASSPRQSNQPQHF.

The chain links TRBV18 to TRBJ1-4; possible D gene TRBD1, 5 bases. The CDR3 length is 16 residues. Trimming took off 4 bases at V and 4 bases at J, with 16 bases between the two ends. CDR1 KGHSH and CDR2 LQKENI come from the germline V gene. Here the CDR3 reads CASSQTRQTGNEKLFF. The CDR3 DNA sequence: TGTGCCAGCTCACAGACCCGACAGACTGGTAATGAAAAACTGTTTTTT.

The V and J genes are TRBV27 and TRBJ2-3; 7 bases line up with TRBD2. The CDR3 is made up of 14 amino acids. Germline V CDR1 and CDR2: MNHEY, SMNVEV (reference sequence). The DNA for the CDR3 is TGTGCAACCCGACTAGCAGCTAGCACAGATACGCAGTATTTT. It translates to CATRLAASTDTQYF.

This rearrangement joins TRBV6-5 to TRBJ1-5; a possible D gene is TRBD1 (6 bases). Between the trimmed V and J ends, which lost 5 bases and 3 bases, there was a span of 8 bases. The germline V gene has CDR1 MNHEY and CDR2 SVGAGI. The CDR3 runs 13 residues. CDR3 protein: CASSRTVNQPQHF. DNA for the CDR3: TGTGCCAGCAGTAGGACAGTCAATCAGCCCCAGCATTTT.

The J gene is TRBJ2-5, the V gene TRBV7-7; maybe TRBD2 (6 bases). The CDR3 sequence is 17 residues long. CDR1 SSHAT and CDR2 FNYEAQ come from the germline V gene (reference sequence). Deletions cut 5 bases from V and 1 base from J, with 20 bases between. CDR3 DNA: TGTGCCAGCAGCCTAAGTCCCTGGGGGGACTTCCAAGAGACCCAGTACTTC. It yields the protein CASSLSPWGDFQETQYF. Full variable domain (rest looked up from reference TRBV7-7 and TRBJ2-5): GAGVSQSPRYKVTKRGQDVTLRCDPISSHATLYWYQQALGQGPEFLTYFNYEAQPDKSGLPSDRFSAERPEGSISTLTIQRTEQRDSAMYRCASSLSPWGDFQETQYFGPGTRLLVL.

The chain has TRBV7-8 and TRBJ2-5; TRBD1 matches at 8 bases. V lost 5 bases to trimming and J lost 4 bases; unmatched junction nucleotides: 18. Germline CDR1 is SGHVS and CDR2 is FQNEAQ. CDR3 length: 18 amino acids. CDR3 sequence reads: CASSLGWFDRGESETQYF. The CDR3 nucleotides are TGTGCCAGCAGCCTAGGTTGGTTCGACAGGGGAGAGTCAGAGACCCAGTACTTC.

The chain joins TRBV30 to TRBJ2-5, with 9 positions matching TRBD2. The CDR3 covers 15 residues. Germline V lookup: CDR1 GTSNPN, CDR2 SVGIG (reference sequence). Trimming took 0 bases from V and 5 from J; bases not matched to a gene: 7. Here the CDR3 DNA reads TGTGCCTGGAGTGTATTAGCGGGAGCCTTCGAGACCCAGTACTTC. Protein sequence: CAWSVLAGAFETQYF.

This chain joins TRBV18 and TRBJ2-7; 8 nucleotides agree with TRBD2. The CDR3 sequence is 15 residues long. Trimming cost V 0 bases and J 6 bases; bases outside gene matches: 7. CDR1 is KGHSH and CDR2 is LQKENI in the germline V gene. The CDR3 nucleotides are TGTGCCAGCTCACCACCAGCGGGAGAAGGGTCCGAGCAGTACTTC. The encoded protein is CASSPPAGEGSEQYF.

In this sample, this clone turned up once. CDR3 sequence (DNA): TGCGCCAGCAGCTTGTCGACTAAACTGGGTCCCTACGAGCAGTACTTC. It yields the protein CASSLSTKLGPYEQYF. The gene calls are TRBV5-1 and TRBJ2-7, with a possible D match to TRBD2 (5 bases). Per the germline V gene, CDR1 is SGHRS and CDR2 is YFSETQ. Trimming pared 1 base from V and 2 bases from J, leaving 16 bases between. This CDR3 contains 16 residues. The full variable domain, in which reference TRBV5-1 and TRBJ2-7 provide the parts outside the CDR3, is KAGVTQTPRYLIKTRGQQVTLSCSPISGHRSVSWYQQTPGQGLQFLFEYFSETQRNKGNFPGRFSGRQFSNSRSEMNVSTLELGDSALYLCASSLSTKLGPYEQYFGPGTRLTVT.

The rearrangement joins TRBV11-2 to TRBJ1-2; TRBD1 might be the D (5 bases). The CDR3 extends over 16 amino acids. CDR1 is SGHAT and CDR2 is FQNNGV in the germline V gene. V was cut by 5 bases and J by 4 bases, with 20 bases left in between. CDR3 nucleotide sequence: TGTGCCAGCAGCCCGTACAGGATATCAGCTAGCTATGGCTACACCTTC. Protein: CASSPYRISASYGYTF.

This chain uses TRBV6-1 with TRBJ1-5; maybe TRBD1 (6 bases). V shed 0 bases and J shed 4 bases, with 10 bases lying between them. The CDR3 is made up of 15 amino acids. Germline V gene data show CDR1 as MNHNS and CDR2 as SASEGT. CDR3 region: CASSEALGGNQPQHF. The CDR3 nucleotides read TGTGCCAGCAGTGAAGCTCTAGGGGGTAATCAGCCCCAGCATTTT.

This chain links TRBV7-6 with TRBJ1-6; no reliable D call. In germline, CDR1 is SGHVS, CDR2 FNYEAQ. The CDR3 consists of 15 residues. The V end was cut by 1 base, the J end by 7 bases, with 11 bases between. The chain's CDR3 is CASSLGGGVNSPLHF. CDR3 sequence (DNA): TGTGCCAGCAGCTTAGGAGGTGGGGTGAATTCACCCCTCCACTTT.

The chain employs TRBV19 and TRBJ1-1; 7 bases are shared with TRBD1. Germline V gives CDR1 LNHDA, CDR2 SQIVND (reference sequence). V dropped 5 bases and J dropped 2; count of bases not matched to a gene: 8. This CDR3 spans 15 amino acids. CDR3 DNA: TGTGCCAGTAGTCTCGGGACAGCCTACAACACTGAAGCTTTCTTT. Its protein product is CASSLGTAYNTEAFF.

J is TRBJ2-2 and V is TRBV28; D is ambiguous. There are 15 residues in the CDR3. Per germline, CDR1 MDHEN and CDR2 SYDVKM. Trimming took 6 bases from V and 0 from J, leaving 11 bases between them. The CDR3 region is CASRGKLSNTGELFF. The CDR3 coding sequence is TGTGCCAGCAGAGGGAAACTGTCGAACACCGGGGAGCTGTTTTTT. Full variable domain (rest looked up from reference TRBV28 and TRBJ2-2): DVKVTQSSRYLVKRTGEKVFLECVQDMDHENMFWYRQDPGLGLRLIYFSYDVKMKEKGDIPEGYSVSREKKERFSLILESASTNQTSMYLCASRGKLSNTGELFFGEGSRLTVL.

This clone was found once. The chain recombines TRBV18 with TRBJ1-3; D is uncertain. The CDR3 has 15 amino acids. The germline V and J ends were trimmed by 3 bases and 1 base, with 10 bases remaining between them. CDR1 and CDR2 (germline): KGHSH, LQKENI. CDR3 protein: CASSPQADSGNTIYF. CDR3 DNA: TGTGCCAGCTCACCGCAGGCCGATTCTGGAAACACCATATATTTT.

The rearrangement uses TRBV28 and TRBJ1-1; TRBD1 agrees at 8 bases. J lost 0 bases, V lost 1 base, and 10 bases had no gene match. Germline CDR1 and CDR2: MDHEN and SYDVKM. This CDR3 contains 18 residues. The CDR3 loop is CASSLSEGTDRVNTEAFF. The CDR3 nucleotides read TGTGCCAGCAGTTTATCCGAGGGGACGGACAGGGTGAACACTGAAGCTTTCTTT.

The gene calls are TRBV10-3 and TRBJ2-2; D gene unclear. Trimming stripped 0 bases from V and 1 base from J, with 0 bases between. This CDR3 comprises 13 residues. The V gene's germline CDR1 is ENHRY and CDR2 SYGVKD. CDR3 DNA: TGTGCCATCAGTGAGTCGAACACCGGGGAGCTGTTTTTT. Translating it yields CAISESNTGELFF.